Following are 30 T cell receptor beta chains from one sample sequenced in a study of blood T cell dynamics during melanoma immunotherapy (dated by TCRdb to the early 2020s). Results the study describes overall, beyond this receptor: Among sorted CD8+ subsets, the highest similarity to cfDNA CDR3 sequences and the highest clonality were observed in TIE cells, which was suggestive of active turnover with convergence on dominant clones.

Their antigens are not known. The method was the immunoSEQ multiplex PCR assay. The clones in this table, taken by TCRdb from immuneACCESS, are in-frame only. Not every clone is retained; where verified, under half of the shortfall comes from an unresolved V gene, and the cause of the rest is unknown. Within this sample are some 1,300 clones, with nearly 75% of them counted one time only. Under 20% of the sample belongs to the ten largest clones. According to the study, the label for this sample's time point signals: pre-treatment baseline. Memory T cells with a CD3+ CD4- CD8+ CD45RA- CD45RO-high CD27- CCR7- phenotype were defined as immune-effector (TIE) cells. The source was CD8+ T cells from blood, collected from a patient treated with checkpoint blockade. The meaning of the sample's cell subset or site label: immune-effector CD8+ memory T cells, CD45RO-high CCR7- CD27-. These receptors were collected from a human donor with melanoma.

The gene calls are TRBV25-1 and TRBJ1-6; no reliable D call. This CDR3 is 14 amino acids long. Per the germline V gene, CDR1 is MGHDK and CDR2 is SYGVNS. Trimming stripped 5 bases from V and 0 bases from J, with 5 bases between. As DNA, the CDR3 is TGTGCCAGCAGTCAGAGCTCCTATAATTCACCCCTCCACTTT. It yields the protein CASSQSSYNSPLHF.

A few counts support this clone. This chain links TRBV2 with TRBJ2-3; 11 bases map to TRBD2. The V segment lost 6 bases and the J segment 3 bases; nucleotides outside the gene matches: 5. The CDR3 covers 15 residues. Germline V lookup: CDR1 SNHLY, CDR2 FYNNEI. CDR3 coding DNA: TGTGCCAGCAGGCTAGCGGGAGGAGTAACAGATACGCAGTATTTT. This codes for CASRLAGGVTDTQYF.

The CDR3 DNA is TGTGCCAGCAGTTTCGGGACAGGGGCCTACGAGCAGTACTTC. Protein: CASSFGTGAYEQYF. The chain uses TRBV27 and TRBJ2-7; 10 bases are a match to TRBD1. The J segment lost 2 bases and the V segment lost 3 bases, leaving 1 base of the junction unmatched. Germline loops: CDR1 MNHEY, CDR2 SMNVEV (reference sequence). This CDR3 has 14 amino acids.

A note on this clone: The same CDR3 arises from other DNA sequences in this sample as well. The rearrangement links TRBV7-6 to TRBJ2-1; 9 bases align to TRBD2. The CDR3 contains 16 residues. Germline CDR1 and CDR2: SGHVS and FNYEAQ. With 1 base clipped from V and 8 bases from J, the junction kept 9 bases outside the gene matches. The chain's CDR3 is CASSLGGGRALDEQFF. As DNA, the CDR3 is TGTGCCAGCAGCTTAGGCGGCGGGAGGGCCCTCGATGAGCAGTTCTTC. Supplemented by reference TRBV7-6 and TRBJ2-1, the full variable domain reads GAGVSQSPRYKVTKRGQDVALRCDPISGHVSLYWYRQALGQGPEFLTYFNYEAQQDKSGLPNDRFSAERPEGSISTLTIQRTEQRDSAMYRCASSLGGGRALDEQFFGPGTRLTVL.

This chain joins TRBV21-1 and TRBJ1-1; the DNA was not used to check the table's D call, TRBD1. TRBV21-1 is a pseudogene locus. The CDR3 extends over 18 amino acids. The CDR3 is CASNPRGEQNSWGTEAFF. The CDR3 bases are TGTGCCAGCAACCCCAGGGGCGAACAGAACTCCTGGGGCACTGAAGCTTTCTTT.

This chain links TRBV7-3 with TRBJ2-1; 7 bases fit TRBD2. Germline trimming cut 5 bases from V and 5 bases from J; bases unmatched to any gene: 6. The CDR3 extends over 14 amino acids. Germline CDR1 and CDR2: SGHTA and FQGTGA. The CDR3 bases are TGTGCCAGCAGCGCAGGACTAGGAAACAATGAGCAGTTCTTC. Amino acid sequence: CASSAGLGNNEQFF.

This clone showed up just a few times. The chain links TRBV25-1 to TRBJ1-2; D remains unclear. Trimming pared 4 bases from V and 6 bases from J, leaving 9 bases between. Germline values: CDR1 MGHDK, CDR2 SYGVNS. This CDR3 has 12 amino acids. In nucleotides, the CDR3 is TGTGCCAGCAGTGCAGTTCGTGATGGCTACACCTTC. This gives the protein CASSAVRDGYTF.

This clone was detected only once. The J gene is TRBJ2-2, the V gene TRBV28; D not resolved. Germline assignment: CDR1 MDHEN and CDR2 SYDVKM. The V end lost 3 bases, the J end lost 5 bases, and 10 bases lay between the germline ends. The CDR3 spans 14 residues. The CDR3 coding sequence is TGTGCCAGCAGTTTCATGGTCATTACCGGGGAGCTGTTTTTT. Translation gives CASSFMVITGELFF.

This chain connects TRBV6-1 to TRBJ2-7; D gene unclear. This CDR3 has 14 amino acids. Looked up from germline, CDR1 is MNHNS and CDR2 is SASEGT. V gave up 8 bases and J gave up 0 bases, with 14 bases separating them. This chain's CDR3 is CASCSLGSSYEQYF. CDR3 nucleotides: TGTGCCAGCTGCTCCCTAGGAAGCTCCTACGAGCAGTACTTC.

CDR3 sequence (DNA): TGTGCCAGTAGTCCGGGACAGGTGAACACTGAAGCTTTCTTT. Protein: CASSPGQVNTEAFF. The rearrangement uses TRBV19 and TRBJ1-1; TRBD1 matches at 8 bases. CDR3 length: 14 amino acids. Per the germline V gene, CDR1 is LNHDA and CDR2 is SQIVND (reference sequence). Trimming removed 5 bases from V and 0 bases from J; junction bases left unmatched: 2.

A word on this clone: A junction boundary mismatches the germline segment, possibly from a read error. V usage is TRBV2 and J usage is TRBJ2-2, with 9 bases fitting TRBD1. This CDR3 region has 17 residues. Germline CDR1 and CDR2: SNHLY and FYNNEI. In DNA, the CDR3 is TGCGCCATCCGGGACAGGGAGAGGATTGTACACACCGGGGAGCTGTTTTTT. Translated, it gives CAIRDRERIVHTGELFF.

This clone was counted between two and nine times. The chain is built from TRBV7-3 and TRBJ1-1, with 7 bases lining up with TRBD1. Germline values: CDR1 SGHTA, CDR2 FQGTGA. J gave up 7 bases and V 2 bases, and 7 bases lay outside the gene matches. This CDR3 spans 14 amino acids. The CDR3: CASSLVGGGDEAFF. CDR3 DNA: TGTGCCAGCAGCTTAGTAGGGGGCGGGGATGAAGCTTTCTTT.

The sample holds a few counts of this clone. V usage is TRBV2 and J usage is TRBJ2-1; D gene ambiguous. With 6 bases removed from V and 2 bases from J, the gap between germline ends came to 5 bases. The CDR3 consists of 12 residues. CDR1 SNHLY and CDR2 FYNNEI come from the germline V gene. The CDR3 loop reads CASRDTYNEQFF. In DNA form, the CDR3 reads TGTGCCAGCAGAGATACCTACAATGAGCAGTTCTTC.

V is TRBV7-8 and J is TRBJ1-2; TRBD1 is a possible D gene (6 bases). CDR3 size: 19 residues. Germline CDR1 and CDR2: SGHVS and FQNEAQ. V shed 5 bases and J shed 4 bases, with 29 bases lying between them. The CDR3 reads CASSEIDRTENPDLYGYTF. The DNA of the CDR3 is TGTGCCAGCAGCGAAATTGATCGGACAGAAAACCCCGACCTCTATGGCTACACCTTC.

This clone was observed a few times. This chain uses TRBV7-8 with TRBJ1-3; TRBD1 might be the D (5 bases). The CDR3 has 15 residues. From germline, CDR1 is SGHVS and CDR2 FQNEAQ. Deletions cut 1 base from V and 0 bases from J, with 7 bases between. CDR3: CASSLGTPSGNTIYF. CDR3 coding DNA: TGTGCCAGCAGCTTAGGGACACCCTCTGGAAACACCATATATTTT.

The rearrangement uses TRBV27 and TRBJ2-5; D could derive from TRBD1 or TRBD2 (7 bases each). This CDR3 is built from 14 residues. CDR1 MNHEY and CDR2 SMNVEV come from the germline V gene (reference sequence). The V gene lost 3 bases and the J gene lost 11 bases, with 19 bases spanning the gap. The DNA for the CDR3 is TGTGCCAGCAGTTTGCGTCAGGGGGGGTTGGAGCAGTACTTC. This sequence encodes CASSLRQGGLEQYF.

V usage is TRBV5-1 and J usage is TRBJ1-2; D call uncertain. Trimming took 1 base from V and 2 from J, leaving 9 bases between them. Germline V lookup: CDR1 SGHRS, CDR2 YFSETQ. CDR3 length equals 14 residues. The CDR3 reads CASSLSGRNYGYTF. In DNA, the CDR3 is TGCGCCAGCAGCTTGTCCGGCAGGAACTATGGCTACACCTTC.

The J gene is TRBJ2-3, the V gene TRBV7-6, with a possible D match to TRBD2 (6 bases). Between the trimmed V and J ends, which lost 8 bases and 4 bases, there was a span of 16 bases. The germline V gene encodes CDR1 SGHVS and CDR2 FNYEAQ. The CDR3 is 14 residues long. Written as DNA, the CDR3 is TGTGCCAGCGGTAGGACTACCAACCCAGATACGCAGTATTTT. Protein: CASGRTTNPDTQYF. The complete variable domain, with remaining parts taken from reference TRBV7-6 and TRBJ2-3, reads GAGVSQSPRYKVTKRGQDVALRCDPISGHVSLYWYRQALGQGPEFLTYFNYEAQQDKSGLPNDRFSAERPEGSISTLTIQRTEQRDSAMYRCASGRTTNPDTQYFGPGTRLTVL.

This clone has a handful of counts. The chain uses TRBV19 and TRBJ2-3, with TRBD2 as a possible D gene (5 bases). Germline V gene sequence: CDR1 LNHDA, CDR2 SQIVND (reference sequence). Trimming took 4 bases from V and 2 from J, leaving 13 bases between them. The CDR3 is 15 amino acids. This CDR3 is CASSKRVISTDTQYF. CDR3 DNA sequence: TGTGCCAGTAGTAAGAGGGTCATCTCCACAGATACGCAGTATTTT.

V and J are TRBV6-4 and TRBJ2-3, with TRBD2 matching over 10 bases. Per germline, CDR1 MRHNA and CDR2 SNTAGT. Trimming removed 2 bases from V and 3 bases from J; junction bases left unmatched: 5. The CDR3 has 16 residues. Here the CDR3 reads CASSDVVSGGTDTQYF. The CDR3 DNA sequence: TGTGCCAGCAGTGACGTCGTTAGCGGGGGGACAGATACGCAGTATTTT.

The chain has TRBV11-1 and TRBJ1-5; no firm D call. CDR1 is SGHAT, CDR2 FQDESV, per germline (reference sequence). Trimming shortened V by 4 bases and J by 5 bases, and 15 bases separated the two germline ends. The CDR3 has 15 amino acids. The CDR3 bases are TGTGCCAGCAGCTCCTCCCGGGCCGGAGATCAGCCCCAGCATTTT. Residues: CASSSSRAGDQPQHF.

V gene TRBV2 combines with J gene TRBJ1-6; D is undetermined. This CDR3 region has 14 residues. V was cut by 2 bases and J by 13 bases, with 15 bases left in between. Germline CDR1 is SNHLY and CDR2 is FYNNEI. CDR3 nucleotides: TGTGCCAGCAGTGAACGCGGCAGAACCTCCCCCCTCCACTTT. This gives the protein CASSERGRTSPLHF.

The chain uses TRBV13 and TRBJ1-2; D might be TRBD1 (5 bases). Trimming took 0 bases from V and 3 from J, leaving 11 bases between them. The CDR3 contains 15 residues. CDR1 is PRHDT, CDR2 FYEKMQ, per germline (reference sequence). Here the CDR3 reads CASSLGAGIDYGYTF. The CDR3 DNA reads TGTGCCAGCAGCTTAGGGGCAGGGATTGACTATGGCTACACCTTC. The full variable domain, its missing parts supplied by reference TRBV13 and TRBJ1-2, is AAGVIQSPRHLIKEKRETATLKCYPIPRHDTVYWYQQGPGQDPQFLISFYEKMQSDKGSIPDRFSAQQFSDYHSELNMSSLELGDSALYFCASSLGAGIDYGYTFGSGTRLTVV.

The CDR3 is CASSLSAGYEQYF. In nucleotides, the CDR3 is TGTGCCAGCAGTTTATCGGCAGGCTACGAGCAGTACTTC. The chain is built from TRBV28 and TRBJ2-7; D not certain. Trimming pared 1 base from V and 3 bases from J, leaving 7 bases between. The CDR3 is made up of 13 amino acids. Germline values: CDR1 MDHEN, CDR2 SYDVKM.

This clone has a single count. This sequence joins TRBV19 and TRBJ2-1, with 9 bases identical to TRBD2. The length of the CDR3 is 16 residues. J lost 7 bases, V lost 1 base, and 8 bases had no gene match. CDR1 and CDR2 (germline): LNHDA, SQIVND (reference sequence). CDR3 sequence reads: CASSIVPSGIGNEQFF. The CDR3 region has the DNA TGTGCCAGTAGTATAGTGCCTAGCGGGATAGGGAATGAGCAGTTCTTC.

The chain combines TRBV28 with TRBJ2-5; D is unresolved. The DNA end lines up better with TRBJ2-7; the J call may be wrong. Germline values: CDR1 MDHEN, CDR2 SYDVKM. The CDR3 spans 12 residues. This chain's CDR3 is CASSPAGNEQYF. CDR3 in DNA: TGTGCCAGCAGTCCAGCAGGTAACGAGCAGTACTTC.

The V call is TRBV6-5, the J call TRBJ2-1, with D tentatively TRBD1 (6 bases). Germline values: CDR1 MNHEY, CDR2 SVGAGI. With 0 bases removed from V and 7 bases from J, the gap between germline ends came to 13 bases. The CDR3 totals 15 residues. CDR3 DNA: TGTGCCAGCAGTTACTCCAGGACAGCGAAGAATGAGCAGTTCTTC. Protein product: CASSYSRTAKNEQFF.

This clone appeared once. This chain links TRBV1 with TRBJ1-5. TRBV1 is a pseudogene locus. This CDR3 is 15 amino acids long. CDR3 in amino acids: CTSSQVWGARQPQHF. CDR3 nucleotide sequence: TGCACCAGCAGCCAAGTATGGGGGGCAAGGCAGCCCCAGCATTTT.

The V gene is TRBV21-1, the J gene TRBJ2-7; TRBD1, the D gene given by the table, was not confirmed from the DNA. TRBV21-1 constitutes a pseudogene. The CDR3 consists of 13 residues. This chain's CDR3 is CASGTGGKYEQYF. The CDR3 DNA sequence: TGTGCCAGCGGGACAGGGGGCAAGTACGAGCAGTACTTC.

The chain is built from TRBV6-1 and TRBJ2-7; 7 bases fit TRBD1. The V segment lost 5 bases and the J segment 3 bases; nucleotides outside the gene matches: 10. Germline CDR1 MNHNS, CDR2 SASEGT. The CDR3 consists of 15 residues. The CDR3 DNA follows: TGTGCCAGCAGTAAACAGGGGCAGGTAGACTACGAGCAGTACTTC. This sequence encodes CASSKQGQVDYEQYF.